The TCR beta chain under discussion was sequenced for a study of vaccination effects on CD4 cells after COVID-19. Worth noting for this clone: As yet, its antigen is unknown.

CDR1 is KGHSH, CDR2 LQKENI, per germline. The CDR3 covers 17 residues. V shed 3 bases, J shed 1 base, and the junction held 10 bases outside the gene matches. Measured with immunoSEQ multiplex PCR; TCRdb has only the in-frame clones, and not every one. Altogether roughly 73,000 clones are present, about 69% being singletons, with the ten largest covering about 5%. Peptide-pool stimulation followed by sequencing identified expanded antigen-specific CD4+ clonotypes in the ViraFEST assay. Cultured cells yielded isolated CD4+ T cells after more than nine days. SARS-CoV-2 infection was confirmed by PCR in the person between March and December 2020.

This receptor was obtained from a human donor who had a prior SARS-CoV-2 infection. Sequenced here: CD4+ T cells from PBMCs cultured with HIV peptides, sampled before COVID-19 vaccination. As for subset: HIV-1 Nef peptide pool negative control/reference culture. The chain uses TRBV18 and TRBJ1-1; TRBD1 aligns across 8 bases. The CDR3 is CASSPWTGNIGNTEAFF. DNA for the CDR3: TGTGCCAGCTCACCCTGGACAGGGAATATAGGGAACACTGAAGCTTTCTTT.